This T cell receptor beta chain was observed in a study of OX40 agonist ivuxolimab in advanced cancers. Looking at the study overall: Partial responses occurred in three patients (one hepatocellular carcinoma, two cutaneous melanoma).

Points on this clone: No antigen is known for it.

The CDR3 length is 12 residues. With 4 bases clipped from V and 15 bases from J, the junction kept 6 bases outside the gene matches. Germline V lookup: CDR1 MDHEN, CDR2 SYDVKM. Clones were sequenced by immunoSEQ multiplex PCR, and TCRdb holds only the in-frame ones, with some missing. The sample contains roughly 75,000 clones, about 89% of which appear only once. Study-wide results and limits: Among the lowest levels of clonal expansion were found in partial responders at 0.1-3.0 mg/kg. Dose levels from 0.1 to 3.0 mg/kg saw CD4+ and CD8+ blood T cells expand clonally by week 6. Fewer expanded clones were found on average in CD4+ than in CD8+ T cells.

This receptor was identified in an adult with an advanced solid tumor such as melanoma, head and neck, liver or kidney cancer. The chain combines TRBV28 with TRBJ2-1, with TRBD2 matching 10 bases. Source: CD4+ or CD8+ T cells sorted from blood, taken in a trial of the OX40 agonist ivuxolimab. The CDR3 here is CASSWGIAGGFF. CDR3 sequence (DNA): TGTGCCAGCAGTTGGGGCATAGCGGGGGGGTTCTTC.